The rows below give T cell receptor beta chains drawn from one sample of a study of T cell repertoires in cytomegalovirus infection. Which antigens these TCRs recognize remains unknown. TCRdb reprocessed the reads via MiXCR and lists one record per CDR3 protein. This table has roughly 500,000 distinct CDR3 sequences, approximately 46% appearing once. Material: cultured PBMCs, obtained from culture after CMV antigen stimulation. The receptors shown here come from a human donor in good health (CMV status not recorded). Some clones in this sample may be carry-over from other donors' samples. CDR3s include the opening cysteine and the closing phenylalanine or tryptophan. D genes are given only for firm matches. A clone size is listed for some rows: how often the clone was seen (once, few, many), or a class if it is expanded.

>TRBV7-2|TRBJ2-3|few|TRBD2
CASSPSGGLADTQYF
TGTGCCAGCAGCCCTAGCGGGGGTCTCGCAGATACGCAGTATTTT
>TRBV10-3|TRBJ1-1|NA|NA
CAIRDSPVTEAFF
TGTGCCATCAGGGACAGTCCTGTAACTGAAGCTTTCTTT
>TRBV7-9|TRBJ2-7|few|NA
CASSLVDENYEQYF
TGTGCCAGCAGCTTAGTAGACGAGAACTACGAGCAGTACTTC
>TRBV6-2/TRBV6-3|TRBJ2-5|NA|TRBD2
CASSHRLAGAQETQYF
TGTGCCAGCAGCCACAGGCTAGCGGGAGCCCAAGAGACCCAGTACTTC
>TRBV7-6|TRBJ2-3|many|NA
CASSPLAGEDTQYF
TGTGCCAGCAGCCCCCTAGCTGGTGAAGATACGCAGTATTTT
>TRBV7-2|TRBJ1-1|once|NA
CASSSPKALNTEAFF
TGTGCCAGCAGCTCCCCTAAGGCCTTGAACACTGAAGCTTTCTTT
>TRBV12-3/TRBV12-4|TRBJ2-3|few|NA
CASNQGAGTQYF
TGTGCCAGCAACCAGGGTGCTGGTACGCAGTATTTT
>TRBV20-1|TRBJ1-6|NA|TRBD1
CSPTGDNSPLHF
TGCAGCCCTACAGGGGATAATTCACCCCTCCACTTT
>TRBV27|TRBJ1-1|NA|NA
CASRVAGTMNTEAFF
TGTGCCAGCAGGGTGGCAGGGACAATGAACACTGAAGCTTTCTTT
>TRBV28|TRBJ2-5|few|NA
CASSPGGARQETQYF
TGTGCCAGCAGCCCCGGGGGAGCGCGTCAAGAGACCCAGTACTTC
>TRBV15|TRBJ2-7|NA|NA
CATSRAGASYEQYF
TGTGCCACCAGCAGAGCGGGGGCCTCCTACGAGCAGTACTTC
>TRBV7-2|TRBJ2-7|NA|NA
CASSLGAQGSEQYF
TGTGCCAGCAGCTTAGGCGCTCAGGGGTCCGAGCAGTACTTC
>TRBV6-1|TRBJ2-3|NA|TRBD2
CASSPRGSSGATDTQYF
TGTGCCAGCAGTCCGAGGGGTTCTAGCGGGGCCACAGATACGCAGTATTTT
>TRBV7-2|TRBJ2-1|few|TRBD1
CASRWGQKYNEQFF
TGTGCCAGCAGATGGGGACAGAAATACAATGAGCAGTTCTTC
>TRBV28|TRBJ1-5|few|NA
CASSLPGRGNQPQHF
TGTGCCAGCAGTTTACCGGGAAGGGGCAATCAGCCCCAGCATTTT
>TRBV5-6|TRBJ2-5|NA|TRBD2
CASTSLAGVPKTQYF
TGTGCCAGCACCTCACTAGCGGGAGTTCCAAAGACCCAGTACTTC
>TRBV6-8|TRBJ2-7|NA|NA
CASRPDPLYEQYF
TGTGCCAGCAGGCCAGACCCCCTCTACGAGCAGTACTTC
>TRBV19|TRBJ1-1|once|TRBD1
CASRWDRGSPTEAFF
TGTGCCAGTAGATGGGACAGGGGTTCACCTACTGAAGCTTTCTTT
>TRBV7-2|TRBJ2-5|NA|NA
CASSPDRVREETQYF
TGTGCCAGCAGCCCAGATCGGGTCAGGGAAGAGACCCAGTACTTC
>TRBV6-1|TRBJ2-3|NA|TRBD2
CASTPGGGLTDTQYF
TGTGCCAGCACCCCGGGGGGGGGTCTCACAGATACGCAGTATTTT